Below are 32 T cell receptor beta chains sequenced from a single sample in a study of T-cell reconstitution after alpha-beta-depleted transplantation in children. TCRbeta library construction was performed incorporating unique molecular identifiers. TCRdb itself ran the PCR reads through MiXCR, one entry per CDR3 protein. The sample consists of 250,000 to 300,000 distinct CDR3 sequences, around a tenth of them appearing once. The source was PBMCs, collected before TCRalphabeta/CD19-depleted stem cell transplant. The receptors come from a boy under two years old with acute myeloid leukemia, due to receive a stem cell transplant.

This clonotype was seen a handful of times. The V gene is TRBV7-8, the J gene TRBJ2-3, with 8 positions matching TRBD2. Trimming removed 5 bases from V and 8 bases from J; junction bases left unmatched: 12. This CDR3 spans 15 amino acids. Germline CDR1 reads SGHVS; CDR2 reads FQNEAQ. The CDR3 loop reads CASSEGLVYGATQYF. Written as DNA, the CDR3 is TGTGCCAGCAGCGAGGGACTAGTATACGGCGCTACGCAGTATTTT.

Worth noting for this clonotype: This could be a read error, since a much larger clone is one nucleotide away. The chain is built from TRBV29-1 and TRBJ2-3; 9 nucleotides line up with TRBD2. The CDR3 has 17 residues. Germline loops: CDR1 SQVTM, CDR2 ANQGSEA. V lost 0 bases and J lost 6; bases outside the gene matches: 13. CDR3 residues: CSVEDPVGLARGDTQYF. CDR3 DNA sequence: TGCAGCGTTGAAGACCCCGTAGGACTAGCGAGGGGGGATACGCAGTATTTT.

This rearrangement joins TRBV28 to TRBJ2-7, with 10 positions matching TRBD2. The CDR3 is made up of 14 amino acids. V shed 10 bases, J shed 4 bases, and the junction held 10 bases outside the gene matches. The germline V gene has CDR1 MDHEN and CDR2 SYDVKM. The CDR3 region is CATRNGLAVYEQYF. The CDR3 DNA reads TGTGCCACCCGTAACGGACTAGCGGTTTACGAGCAGTACTTC.

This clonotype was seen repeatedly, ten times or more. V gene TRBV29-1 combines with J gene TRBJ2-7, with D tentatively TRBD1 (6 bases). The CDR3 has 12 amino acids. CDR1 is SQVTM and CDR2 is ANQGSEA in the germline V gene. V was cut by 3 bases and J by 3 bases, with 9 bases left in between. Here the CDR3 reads CSVDSGDYEQYF. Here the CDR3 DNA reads TGCAGCGTTGATTCAGGGGACTACGAGCAGTACTTC.

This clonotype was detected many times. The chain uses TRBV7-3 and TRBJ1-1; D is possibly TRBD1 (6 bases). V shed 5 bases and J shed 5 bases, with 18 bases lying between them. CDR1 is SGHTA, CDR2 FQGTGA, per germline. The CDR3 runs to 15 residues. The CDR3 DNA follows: TGTGCCAGCAGCCTAGGCCCCAGGGGCGGGACTGAAGCTTTCTTT. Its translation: CASSLGPRGGTEAFF. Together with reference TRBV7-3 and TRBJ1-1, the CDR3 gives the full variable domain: GAGVSQTPSNKVTEKGKYVELRCDPISGHTALYWYRQSLGQGPEFLIYFQGTGAADDSGLPNDRFFAVRPEGSVSTLKIQRTERGDSAVYLCASSLGPRGGTEAFFGQGTRLTVV.

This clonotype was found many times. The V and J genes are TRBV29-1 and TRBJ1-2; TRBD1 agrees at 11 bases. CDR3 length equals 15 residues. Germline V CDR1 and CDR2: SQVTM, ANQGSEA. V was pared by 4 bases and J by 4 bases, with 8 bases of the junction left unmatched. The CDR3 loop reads CSVGRGQGAAYGYTF. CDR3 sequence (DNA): TGCAGCGTTGGCCGTGGACAGGGGGCAGCCTATGGCTACACCTTC. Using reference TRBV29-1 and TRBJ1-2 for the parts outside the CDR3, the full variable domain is SAVISQKPSRDICQRGTSLTIQCQVDSQVTMMFWYRQQPGQSLTLIATANQGSEATYESGFVIDKFPISRPNLTFSTLTVSNMSPEDSSIYLCSVGRGQGAAYGYTFGSGTRLTVV.

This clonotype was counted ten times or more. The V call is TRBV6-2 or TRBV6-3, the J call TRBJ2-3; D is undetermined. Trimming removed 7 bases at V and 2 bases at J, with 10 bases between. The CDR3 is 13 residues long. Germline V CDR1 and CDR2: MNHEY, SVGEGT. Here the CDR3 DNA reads TGTGCCAGCAAAGACCAATACACAGATACGCAGTATTTT. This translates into CASKDQYTDTQYF.

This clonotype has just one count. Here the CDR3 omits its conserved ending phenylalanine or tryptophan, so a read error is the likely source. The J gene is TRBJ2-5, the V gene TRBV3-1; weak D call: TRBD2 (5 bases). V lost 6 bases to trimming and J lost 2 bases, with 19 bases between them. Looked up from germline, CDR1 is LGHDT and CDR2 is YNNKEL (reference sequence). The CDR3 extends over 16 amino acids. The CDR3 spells CASSPVSAGSQETQYL. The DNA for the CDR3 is TGTGCCAGCAGTCCAGTTTCGGCGGGTTCACAAGAGACCCAGTACCTC.

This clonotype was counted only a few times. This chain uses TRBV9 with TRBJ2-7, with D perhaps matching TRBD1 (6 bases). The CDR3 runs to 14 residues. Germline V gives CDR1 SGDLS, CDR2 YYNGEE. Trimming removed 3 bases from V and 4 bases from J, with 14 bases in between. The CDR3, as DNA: TGTGCCAGCAGCGGAGGGGACACCCAATACGAGCAGTACTTC. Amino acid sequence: CASSGGDTQYEQYF.

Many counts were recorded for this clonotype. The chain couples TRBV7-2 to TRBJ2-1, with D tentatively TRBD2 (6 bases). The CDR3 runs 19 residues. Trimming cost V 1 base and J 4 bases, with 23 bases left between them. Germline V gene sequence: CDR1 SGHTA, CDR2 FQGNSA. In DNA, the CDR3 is TGTGCCAGCAGCTTAGTCGCTGGACCCAGGGTCCGGGGGTACAATGAGCAGTTCTTC. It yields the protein CASSLVAGPRVRGYNEQFF.

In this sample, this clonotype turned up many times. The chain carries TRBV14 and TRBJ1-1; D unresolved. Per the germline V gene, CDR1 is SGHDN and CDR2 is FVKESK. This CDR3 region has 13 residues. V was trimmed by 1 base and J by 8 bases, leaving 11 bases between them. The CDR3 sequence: CASSQVRAGEAFF. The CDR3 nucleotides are TGTGCCAGCAGCCAAGTTAGGGCAGGAGAAGCTTTCTTT.

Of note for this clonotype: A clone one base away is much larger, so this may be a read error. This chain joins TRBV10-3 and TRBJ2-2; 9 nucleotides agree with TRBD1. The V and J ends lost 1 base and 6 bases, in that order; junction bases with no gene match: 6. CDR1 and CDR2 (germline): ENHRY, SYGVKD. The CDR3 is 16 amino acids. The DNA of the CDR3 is TGTGCCATCAGTGAGTTCCGGGACAGGGCGCCCGGGGAGCTGTTTTTT. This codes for CAISEFRDRAPGELFF.

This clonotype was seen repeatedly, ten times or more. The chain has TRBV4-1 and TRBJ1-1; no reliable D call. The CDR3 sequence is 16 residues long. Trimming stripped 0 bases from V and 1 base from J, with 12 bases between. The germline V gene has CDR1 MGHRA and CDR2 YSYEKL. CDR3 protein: CASSQDLAETNTEAFF. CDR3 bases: TGCGCCAGCAGCCAAGATTTAGCTGAGACGAACACTGAAGCTTTCTTT.

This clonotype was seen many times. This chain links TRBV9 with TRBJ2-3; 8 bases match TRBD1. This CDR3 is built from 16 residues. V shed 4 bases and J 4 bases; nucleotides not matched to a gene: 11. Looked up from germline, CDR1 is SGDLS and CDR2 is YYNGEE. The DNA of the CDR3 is TGTGCCAGCAGCATCCAGGGGGCGCGGAGGGCAGATACGCAGTATTTT. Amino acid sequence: CASSIQGARRADTQYF. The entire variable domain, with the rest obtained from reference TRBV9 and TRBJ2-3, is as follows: DSGVTQTPKHLITATGQRVTLRCSPRSGDLSVYWYQQSLDQGLQFLIQYYNGEERAKGNILERFSAQQFPDLHSELNLSSLELGDSALYFCASSIQGARRADTQYFGPGTRLTVL.

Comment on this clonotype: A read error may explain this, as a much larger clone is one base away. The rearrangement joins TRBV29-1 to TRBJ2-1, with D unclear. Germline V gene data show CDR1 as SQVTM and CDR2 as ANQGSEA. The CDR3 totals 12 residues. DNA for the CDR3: TGCAGCGTTTTCCGGGCCTACAATGAGCCGTTCTTC. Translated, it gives CSVFRAYNEPFF.

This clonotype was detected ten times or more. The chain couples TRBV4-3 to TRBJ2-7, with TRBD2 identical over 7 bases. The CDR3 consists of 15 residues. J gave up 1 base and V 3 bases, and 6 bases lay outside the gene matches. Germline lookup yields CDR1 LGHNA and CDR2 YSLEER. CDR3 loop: CASSHRREGSYEQYF. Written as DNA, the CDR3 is TGCGCCAGCAGCCACCGGAGGGAGGGATCCTACGAGCAGTACTTC.

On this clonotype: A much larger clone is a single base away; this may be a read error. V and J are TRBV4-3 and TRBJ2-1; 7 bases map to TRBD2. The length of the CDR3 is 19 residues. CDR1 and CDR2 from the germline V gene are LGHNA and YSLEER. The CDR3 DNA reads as TGCGCCTGCAGCCAAGATCTCCCCTTAGCGGGTGGTCCCTACAATGAGCAGTTCTTC. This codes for CACSQDLPLAGGPYNEQFF.

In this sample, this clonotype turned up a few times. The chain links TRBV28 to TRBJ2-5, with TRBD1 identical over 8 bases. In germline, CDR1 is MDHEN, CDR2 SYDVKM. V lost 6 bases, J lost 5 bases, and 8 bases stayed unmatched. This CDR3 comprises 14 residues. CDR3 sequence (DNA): TGTGCCAGCAGAAGGACAGGGCGTAAGGAGACCCAGTACTTC. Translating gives CASRRTGRKETQYF.

The CDR3 region is CASSNRGLAGLTDTQYF. The DNA of the CDR3 is TGTGCCAGTAGTAACCGCGGACTAGCGGGGCTCACAGATACGCAGTATTTT. This chain links TRBV19 with TRBJ2-3; 12 bases fit TRBD2. Losses at the gene ends were 4 bases for V and 2 bases for J; bases not matched to a gene: 7. Germline V lookup: CDR1 LNHDA, CDR2 SQIVND (reference sequence). This CDR3 contains 17 residues.

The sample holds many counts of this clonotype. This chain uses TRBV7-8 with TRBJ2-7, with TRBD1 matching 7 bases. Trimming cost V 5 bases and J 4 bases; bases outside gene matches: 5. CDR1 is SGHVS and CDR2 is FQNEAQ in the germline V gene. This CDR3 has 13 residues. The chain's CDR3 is CASSRDRNYEQYF. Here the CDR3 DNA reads TGTGCCAGCAGCCGGGACAGAAATTACGAGCAGTACTTC.

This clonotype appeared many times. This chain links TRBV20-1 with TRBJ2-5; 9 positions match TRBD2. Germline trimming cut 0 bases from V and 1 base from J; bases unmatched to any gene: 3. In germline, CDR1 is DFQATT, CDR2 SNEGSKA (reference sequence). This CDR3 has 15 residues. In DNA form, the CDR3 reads TGCAGTGCTAGAGATCGCGGGGGGGGCCAAGAGACCCAGTACTTC. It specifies CSARDRGGGQETQYF.

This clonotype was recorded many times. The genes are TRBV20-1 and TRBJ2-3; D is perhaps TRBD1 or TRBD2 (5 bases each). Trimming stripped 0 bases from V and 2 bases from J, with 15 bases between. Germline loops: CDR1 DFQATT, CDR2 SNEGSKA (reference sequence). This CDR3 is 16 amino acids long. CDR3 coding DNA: TGCAGTGCTAGAGAGGCCGGGACGGTCCCCACAGATACGCAGTATTTT. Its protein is CSAREAGTVPTDTQYF.

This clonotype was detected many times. The CDR3 nucleotides are TGCAGCGTTGGGAACAGGGGTAGATCCTACAATGAGCAGTTCTTC. It yields the protein CSVGNRGRSYNEQFF. V and J are TRBV29-1 and TRBJ2-1; 7 bases line up with TRBD1. Germline V lookup: CDR1 SQVTM, CDR2 ANQGSEA. The CDR3 is made up of 15 amino acids. With V trimmed by 4 bases and J by 1 base, 7 bases remained unmatched.

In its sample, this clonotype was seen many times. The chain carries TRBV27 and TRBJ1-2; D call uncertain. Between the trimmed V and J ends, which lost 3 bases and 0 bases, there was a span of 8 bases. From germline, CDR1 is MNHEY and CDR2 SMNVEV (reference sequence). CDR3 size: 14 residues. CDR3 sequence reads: CASSFTGANYGYTF. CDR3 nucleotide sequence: TGTGCCAGCAGTTTCACCGGGGCTAACTATGGCTACACCTTC.

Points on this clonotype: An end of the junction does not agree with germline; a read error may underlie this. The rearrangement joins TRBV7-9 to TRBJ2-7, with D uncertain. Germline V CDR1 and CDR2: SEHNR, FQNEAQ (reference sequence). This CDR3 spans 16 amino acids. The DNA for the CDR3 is TGTGCCAGCAGCTTAGGGAGCCAATTGTTCTCCTACGCGCAGTACTTC. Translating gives CASSLGSQLFSYAQYF. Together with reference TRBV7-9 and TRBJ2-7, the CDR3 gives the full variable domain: DTGVSQNPRHKITKRGQNVTFRCDPISEHNRLYWYRQTLGQGPEFLTYFQNEAQLEKSRLLSDRFSAERPKGSFSTLEIQRTEQGDSAMYLCASSLGSQLFSYAQYFGPGTRLTVT.

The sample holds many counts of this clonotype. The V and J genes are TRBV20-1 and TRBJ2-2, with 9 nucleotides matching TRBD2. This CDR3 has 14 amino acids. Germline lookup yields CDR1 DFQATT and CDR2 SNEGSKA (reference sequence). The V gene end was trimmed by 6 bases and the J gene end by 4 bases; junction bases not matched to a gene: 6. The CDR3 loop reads CSASSGKGTGELFF. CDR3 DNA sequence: TGCAGTGCCTCTAGCGGGAAAGGCACCGGGGAGCTGTTTTTT.

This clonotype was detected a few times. CDR3 region: CSARATGGPILAGGSYNEQFF. CDR3 nucleotide sequence: TGCAGTGCTAGAGCCACGGGGGGGCCAATACTAGCGGGAGGGTCCTACAATGAGCAGTTCTTC. This chain joins TRBV20-1 and TRBJ2-1; 13 bases match TRBD2. Germline V gene data show CDR1 as DFQATT and CDR2 as SNEGSKA (reference sequence). Trimming removed 1 base from V and 1 base from J; junction bases left unmatched: 16. The CDR3 extends over 21 amino acids.

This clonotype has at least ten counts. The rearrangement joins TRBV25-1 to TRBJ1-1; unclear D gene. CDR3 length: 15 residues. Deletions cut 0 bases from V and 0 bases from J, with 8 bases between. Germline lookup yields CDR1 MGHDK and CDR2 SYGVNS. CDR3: CASSEYNIMNTEAFF. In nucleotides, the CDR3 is TGTGCCAGCAGTGAATATAACATCATGAACACTGAAGCTTTCTTT.

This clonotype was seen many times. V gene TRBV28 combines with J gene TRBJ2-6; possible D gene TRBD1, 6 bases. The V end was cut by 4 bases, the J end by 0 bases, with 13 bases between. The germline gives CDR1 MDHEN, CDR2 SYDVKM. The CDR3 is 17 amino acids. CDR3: CASSSHQGSSGANVLTF. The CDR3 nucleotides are TGTGCCAGCAGTTCTCATCAGGGGTCCTCTGGGGCCAACGTCCTGACTTTC. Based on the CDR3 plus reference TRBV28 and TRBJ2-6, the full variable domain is DVKVTQSSRYLVKRTGEKVFLECVQDMDHENMFWYRQDPGLGLRLIYFSYDVKMKEKGDIPEGYSVSREKKERFSLILESASTNQTSMYLCASSSHQGSSGANVLTFGAGSRLTVL.

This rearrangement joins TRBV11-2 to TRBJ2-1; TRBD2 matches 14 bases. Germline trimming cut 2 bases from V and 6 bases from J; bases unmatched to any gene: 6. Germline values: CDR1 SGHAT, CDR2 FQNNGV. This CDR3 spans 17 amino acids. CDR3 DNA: TGTGCCAGCAGCTTATTCTCCGGGACTAGCGGGAGCAATGAGCAGTTCTTC. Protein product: CASSLFSGTSGSNEQFF.

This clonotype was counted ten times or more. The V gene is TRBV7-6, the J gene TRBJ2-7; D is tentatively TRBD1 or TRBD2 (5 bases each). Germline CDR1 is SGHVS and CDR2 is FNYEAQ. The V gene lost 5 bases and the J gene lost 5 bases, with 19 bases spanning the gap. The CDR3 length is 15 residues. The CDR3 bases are TGTGCCAGCAGCCTCGACCGGGGCAGAGCCAACGAGCAGTACTTC. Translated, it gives CASSLDRGRANEQYF.

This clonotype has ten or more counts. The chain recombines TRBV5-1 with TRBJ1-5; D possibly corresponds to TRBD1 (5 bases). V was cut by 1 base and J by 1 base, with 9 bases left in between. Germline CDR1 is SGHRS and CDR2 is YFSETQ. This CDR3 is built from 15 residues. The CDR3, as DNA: TGCGCCAGCAGCTTGATCGGGGCGAGCAATCAGCCCCAGCATTTT. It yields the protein CASSLIGASNQPQHF.